The subject of this entry is one TCR beta chain. Its antigen is unidentified. Libraries were prepared by immunoSEQ multiplex PCR; TCRdb keeps only in-frame clonotypes and omits some of them. The table records more than 85,000 clones, approximately 88% of them present only once. This record belongs to a study of identifying expanded T cells in peripheral blood. The CDR3 covers 15 residues. Looked up from germline, CDR1 is SGHRS and CDR2 is YFSETQ. J was trimmed by 5 bases and V by 0 bases; bases with no gene match: 6. Notes on the study in general: Across healthy donors, higher total template counts meant significantly greater roughly 2-week count variance. Over about two and four weeks, about 16.4 and 19 clones changed, versus approximately 1.2 between replicates.

The rearrangement links TRBV5-1 to TRBJ2-7, with 9 bases identical to TRBD1. The receptor was isolated from a person between 18 and 70 years old in good health. The specimen was blood. The chain's CDR3 is CASSLGWTGADEQYF. Written as DNA, the CDR3 is TGCGCCAGCAGCTTGGGTTGGACAGGGGCCGACGAGCAGTACTTC.